Listed below are T cell receptor beta chains from one sample, sequenced in a study of blood T cell repertoires in COVID-19. Sequencing was performed with immunoSEQ multiplex PCR; in TCRdb, only in-frame clones are kept and a portion is missing. This table has under 300,000 clones, approximately 88% appearing once. Sequencing input: peripheral blood. These receptor sequences come from a man aged 50 to 59 with acute or convalescent COVID-19. Both conserved end residues are part of each CDR3. The D gene is left open where the match is weak. Only some rows state a clone size, as once, few, many or a class for expanded clones.

v_gene: TRBV29-1
j_gene: TRBJ2-1
d_gene: TRBD2
abundance: -
CDR3nt: TGCAGCGTAAACCGACTAGCGGGGGCGCGGAATGAGCAGTTCTTC
CDR3aa: CSVNRLAGARNEQFF

v_gene: TRBV6-5
j_gene: TRBJ1-2
d_gene: -
abundance: -
CDR3nt: TGTGCCAGCAGGGTAGAACCCTATGGCTACACCTTC
CDR3aa: CASRVEPYGYTF

v_gene: TRBV7-3
j_gene: TRBJ2-1
d_gene: -
abundance: -
CDR3nt: TGTGCCAGCAGCTCCACCCAATCGGGGGTATACAATGAGCAGTTCTTC
CDR3aa: CASSSTQSGVYNEQFF

v_gene: TRBV4-1
j_gene: TRBJ1-5
d_gene: -
abundance: -
CDR3nt: TGCGCCAGCAGCCATCTTTGGGGGGACTTCAATCAGCCCCAGCATTTT
CDR3aa: CASSHLWGDFNQPQHF

v_gene: TRBV10-3
j_gene: TRBJ1-3
d_gene: -
abundance: -
CDR3nt: TGTGCCATCAGCCCCCCCAGGGAAAAAAACACCATATATTTT
CDR3aa: CAISPPREKNTIYF

v_gene: TRBV7-2
j_gene: TRBJ2-1
d_gene: TRBD2
abundance: -
CDR3nt: TGTGCCAGCAGCTTGCGGAGCGGGGGGCATGAGCAGTTCTTC
CDR3aa: CASSLRSGGHEQFF

v_gene: TRBV3-1/TRBV3-2
j_gene: TRBJ2-4
d_gene: TRBD1
abundance: -
CDR3nt: TGTGCCAGCAGCCAAGATGACAGGGGGAGCATTCAGTACTTC
CDR3aa: CASSQDDRGSIQYF

v_gene: TRBV5-1
j_gene: TRBJ2-5
d_gene: TRBD1
abundance: -
CDR3nt: TGCGCCAGCTCCTCGACAGGGGGCAGTGAGACCCAGTACTTC
CDR3aa: CASSSTGGSETQYF

v_gene: TRBV18
j_gene: TRBJ2-5
d_gene: TRBD1
abundance: -
CDR3nt: TGTGCCAGCTCCCCGGGACAGCAAGAGACCCAGTACTTC
CDR3aa: CASSPGQQETQYF

v_gene: TRBV3-1/TRBV3-2
j_gene: TRBJ2-2
d_gene: -
abundance: -
CDR3nt: TGTGCCAGCAGCCAAGGTCCCTTTGGGGAGCTGTTTTTT
CDR3aa: CASSQGPFGELFF

v_gene: TRBV30
j_gene: TRBJ1-2
d_gene: -
abundance: -
CDR3nt: TGTGCTGGTTTTTACAGAGACTATGGCTACACCTTC
CDR3aa: CAGFYRDYGYTF

v_gene: TRBV7-3
j_gene: TRBJ1-1
d_gene: TRBD1
abundance: -
CDR3nt: TGTGCCAGCAGCAGGGACAGAGAGAACACTGAAGCTTTCTTT
CDR3aa: CASSRDRENTEAFF

v_gene: TRBV19
j_gene: TRBJ1-6
d_gene: TRBD1
abundance: once
CDR3nt: TGTGCCAGTACGCCCGGGACAGGGATTAATTCACCCCTCCACTTT
CDR3aa: CASTPGTGINSPLHF

v_gene: TRBV5-5
j_gene: TRBJ2-2
d_gene: -
abundance: -
CDR3nt: TGTGCCAGCAGCTTGGGACCGGGATCTAGGGAGCTGTTTTTT
CDR3aa: CASSLGPGSRELFF

v_gene: TRBV9
j_gene: TRBJ2-3
d_gene: -
abundance: once
CDR3nt: TGTGCCAGCAGCTTACGCCAGGACAGAGATACGCAGTATTTT
CDR3aa: CASSLRQDRDTQYF

v_gene: TRBV30
j_gene: TRBJ2-7
d_gene: -
abundance: -
CDR3nt: TGTGCCTGGGAAGACAGAAACTACGAGCAGTACTTC
CDR3aa: CAWEDRNYEQYF

v_gene: TRBV7-8
j_gene: TRBJ2-1
d_gene: TRBD2
abundance: -
CDR3nt: TGTGCCAGCAGCCTAGCGGGGGCGGGCATCAATGAGCAGTTCTTC
CDR3aa: CASSLAGAGINEQFF

v_gene: TRBV4-1
j_gene: TRBJ1-2
d_gene: -
abundance: -
CDR3nt: TGCGCCAGCAGCCACCTGGGACGCCGGAGGGATAACTATGGCTACACCTTC
CDR3aa: CASSHLGRRRDNYGYTF

v_gene: TRBV28
j_gene: TRBJ1-1
d_gene: TRBD1
abundance: once
CDR3nt: TGTGCCAGCAGTCATCGACAGGGGTGGAACACTGAAGCTTTCTTT
CDR3aa: CASSHRQGWNTEAFF

v_gene: TRBV12-5
j_gene: TRBJ2-7
d_gene: -
abundance: -
CDR3nt: TGTGCTAGTGGTTTGCCCCCCAGATATGAGCAGTACTTC
CDR3aa: CASGLPPRYEQYF

v_gene: TRBV6-5
j_gene: TRBJ1-3
d_gene: -
abundance: -
CDR3nt: TGTGCCAGCAGTTACGGTGGACAGAACTCTGGAAACACCATATATTTT
CDR3aa: CASSYGGQNSGNTIYF

v_gene: TRBV5-4
j_gene: TRBJ1-4
d_gene: -
abundance: -
CDR3nt: TGTGCCAGCAGCTTAGGGGGATCAACTAATGAAAAACTGTTTTTT
CDR3aa: CASSLGGSTNEKLFF

v_gene: TRBV28
j_gene: TRBJ1-2
d_gene: -
abundance: -
CDR3nt: TGTGCCAGCACCGCCCGGGACTTGGGCTACACCTTC
CDR3aa: CASTARDLGYTF

v_gene: TRBV11-2
j_gene: TRBJ2-1
d_gene: TRBD1
abundance: -
CDR3nt: TGTGCCAGCAGCCCAGGGGGATTTGAGCAGTTCTTC
CDR3aa: CASSPGGFEQFF

v_gene: TRBV29-1
j_gene: TRBJ1-4
d_gene: -
abundance: -
CDR3nt: TGCAGCGTTGAGGTCTGGGGGGGGGAAAAACTGTTTTTT
CDR3aa: CSVEVWGGEKLFF

v_gene: TRBV7-3
j_gene: TRBJ2-5
d_gene: -
abundance: -
CDR3nt: TGTGCCAGCAGCTTGACTAGGGAGGAGACCCAGTACTTC
CDR3aa: CASSLTREETQYF

v_gene: TRBV27
j_gene: TRBJ1-1
d_gene: -
abundance: few
CDR3nt: TGTGCCAGCAGCGACGACAGTGTGAACACTGAAGCTTTCTTT
CDR3aa: CASSDDSVNTEAFF

v_gene: TRBV5-1
j_gene: TRBJ2-5
d_gene: TRBD2
abundance: -
CDR3nt: TGCGCCAGCAGCGCGACTAGCGGGGGTGGGGAGACCCAGTACTTC
CDR3aa: CASSATSGGGETQYF

v_gene: TRBV10-3
j_gene: TRBJ1-2
d_gene: TRBD1
abundance: -
CDR3nt: TGTGCCATCAGTGAGTCTAGTCCCGGGACAGCCTATGGCTACACCTTC
CDR3aa: CAISESSPGTAYGYTF

v_gene: TRBV27
j_gene: TRBJ2-5
d_gene: TRBD1
abundance: large
CDR3nt: TGTGCCAGCAGTCCCCGGGACAGCGAAGAGACCCAGTACTTC
CDR3aa: CASSPRDSEETQYF

v_gene: TRBV6-5
j_gene: TRBJ1-5
d_gene: -
abundance: -
CDR3nt: TGTGCCAGCAGTTTACGACAGGAAGGCAATCAGCCCCAGCATTTT
CDR3aa: CASSLRQEGNQPQHF

v_gene: TRBV6-5
j_gene: TRBJ1-3
d_gene: -
abundance: once
CDR3nt: TGTGCCGCACGGGGATTCAGCTCTGGAAACACCATATATTTT
CDR3aa: CAARGFSSGNTIYF

v_gene: TRBV5-1
j_gene: TRBJ1-1
d_gene: TRBD1
abundance: once
CDR3nt: TGCGCCAGCAGTCCGGACAGGGGAGGTCCGAACACTGAAGCTTTCTTT
CDR3aa: CASSPDRGGPNTEAFF

v_gene: TRBV5-1
j_gene: TRBJ2-3
d_gene: -
abundance: -
CDR3nt: TGCGCCAGCAGCTTGGACCCCTCCCTGAGTGGCACAGATACGCAGTATTTT
CDR3aa: CASSLDPSLSGTDTQYF

v_gene: TRBV6-1
j_gene: TRBJ1-2
d_gene: -
abundance: -
CDR3nt: TGTGCCAGCAGTGAAGCGGGCGGGGTCCGAGGGATCTATGGCTACACCTTC
CDR3aa: CASSEAGGVRGIYGYTF

v_gene: TRBV27
j_gene: TRBJ1-5
d_gene: -
abundance: -
CDR3nt: TGTGCCAGCAGCCGGAGAGGGTCGAGTGGCAATCAGCCCCAGCATTTT
CDR3aa: CASSRRGSSGNQPQHF

v_gene: TRBV7-2
j_gene: TRBJ1-5
d_gene: TRBD1
abundance: -
CDR3nt: TGTGCCAGCAGCTTAGAGGGGACAGACTATCAGCCCCAGCATTTT
CDR3aa: CASSLEGTDYQPQHF

v_gene: TRBV24-1
j_gene: TRBJ2-3
d_gene: -
abundance: -
CDR3nt: TGTGCCACCAGTGATCCGAGTACTAGCACAGATACGCAGTATTTT
CDR3aa: CATSDPSTSTDTQYF

v_gene: TRBV29-1
j_gene: TRBJ1-1
d_gene: TRBD1
abundance: -
CDR3nt: TGCAGCGTTGACGGGACAGGGGGGTTCGGCACTGAAGCTTTCTTT
CDR3aa: CSVDGTGGFGTEAFF

v_gene: TRBV9
j_gene: TRBJ2-6
d_gene: TRBD1
abundance: -
CDR3nt: TGTGCCAGCACCCGAGACAGGGTAGCCGGGGCCAACGTCCTGACTTTC
CDR3aa: CASTRDRVAGANVLTF

v_gene: TRBV15
j_gene: TRBJ2-7
d_gene: TRBD1
abundance: -
CDR3nt: TGTGCCACCAGCAGGGCTCAGGGGGCGGGTGAGCAGTACTTC
CDR3aa: CATSRAQGAGEQYF

v_gene: TRBV12-5
j_gene: TRBJ1-1
d_gene: TRBD1
abundance: once
CDR3nt: TGTGCTAGTGGCCTTCCCTATCACAGGGGGCAGGACACTGAAGCTTTCTTT
CDR3aa: CASGLPYHRGQDTEAFF

v_gene: TRBV27
j_gene: TRBJ1-4
d_gene: -
abundance: -
CDR3nt: TGTGCCAGCAGTCCACTCGAGGGTGGGGATGAAAAACTGTTTTTT
CDR3aa: CASSPLEGGDEKLFF

v_gene: TRBV27
j_gene: TRBJ1-2
d_gene: -
abundance: -
CDR3nt: TGTGCCAGCAGCCGCGACAGGCTCGGCTACACCTTC
CDR3aa: CASSRDRLGYTF

v_gene: TRBV5-1
j_gene: TRBJ1-2
d_gene: -
abundance: -
CDR3nt: TGCGCCAGCAGCTCCACCGGGACACCCTATGGCTACACCTTC
CDR3aa: CASSSTGTPYGYTF

v_gene: TRBV19
j_gene: TRBJ1-6
d_gene: TRBD1
abundance: once
CDR3nt: TGTGCCACCCAACAGGGGGCGAATGATTCACCCCTCCACTTT
CDR3aa: CATQQGANDSPLHF

v_gene: TRBV3-1/TRBV3-2
j_gene: TRBJ2-3
d_gene: TRBD2
abundance: -
CDR3nt: TGTGCCAGCAGTCCTCTAGCGGGGGGCCTCACAGATACGCAGTATTTT
CDR3aa: CASSPLAGGLTDTQYF

v_gene: TRBV7-3
j_gene: TRBJ2-5
d_gene: TRBD1
abundance: -
CDR3nt: TGTGCCAGCAGCCACAGGGACAGGGGGTATCAAGAGACCCAGTACTTC
CDR3aa: CASSHRDRGYQETQYF

v_gene: TRBV9
j_gene: TRBJ1-2
d_gene: TRBD1
abundance: -
CDR3nt: TGTGCCAGCAGCCCTCACTCCGGGACAGGGGGCTGGCAGGGCTATGGCTACACCTTC
CDR3aa: CASSPHSGTGGWQGYGYTF

v_gene: TRBV11-1
j_gene: TRBJ2-2
d_gene: TRBD2
abundance: -
CDR3nt: TGTGCCAGCAGCCCACAAGCGGGGGGGCACGGGGAGCTGTTTTTT
CDR3aa: CASSPQAGGHGELFF

v_gene: TRBV2
j_gene: TRBJ1-2
d_gene: -
abundance: -
CDR3nt: TGTGCCAGCAGGGAAACAGTTCTGAAAGGCTACACCTTC
CDR3aa: CASRETVLKGYTF

v_gene: TRBV7-9
j_gene: TRBJ1-4
d_gene: -
abundance: -
CDR3nt: TGTGCCAGCAGCTTATTCGACCCACCGAGGCGAACTAATGAAAAACTGTTTTTT
CDR3aa: CASSLFDPPRRTNEKLFF